This paragraph covers one T cell receptor (beta chain) sequence. It was with 60 Vbeta and 13 Jbeta primers that the PCR ran. Using immunoSEQ multiplex PCR, the repertoire was profiled, and TCRdb retains in-frame clones only, with some absent. This table holds about 70,000 clones, 86% found once. The CDR3 runs 12 residues. Looked up from germline, CDR1 is GTSNPN and CDR2 is SVGIG (reference sequence). V dropped 2 bases and J dropped 2 bases, with 5 bases sitting between them. This sample is part of a study of cytomegalovirus exposure and HLA in healthy donors. This TCR was sampled from a woman between 25 and 40 years old in good health and CMV-seronegative. The rearrangement links TRBV30 to TRBJ2-3, with D unresolved. The sample consisted of PBMCs. The CDR3 coding sequence is TGTGCCTGGAGTAAGCCCACAGATACGCAGTATTTT. Translation gives CAWSKPTDTQYF.